These 23 T cell receptor beta chains were sequenced from one sample in a study of CD8+ T cells in alopecia areata (dated by TCRdb to about 2018). The library was produced with the immunoSEQ multiplex PCR assay. RNA was extracted from all samples and reverse transcribed into cDNA as template for TCR sequencing. TCRdb mirrors the immuneACCESS table, restricted to in-frame sequences. Some clones are absent from its copies; in checked studies, under half trace to an unresolved V gene, and the reason for the others is unknown. A total of approximately 110,000 clones appear in this sample, approximately 54% of them only once. The top ten clones comprise more than 10% of the sample. The sample's time point label, in plain terms: about 5 months on oral tofacitinib. Explained via the paper, the treatment or condition label denotes: oral pan-JAK inhibitor, 5-10 mg twice daily. The specimen comprised CD8+ T cells sorted from blood, sampled at week 24, from a patient treated with tofacitinib. The receptors were gathered from a human donor with alopecia areata.

The rearrangement links TRBV5-6 to TRBJ1-1, with D tentatively TRBD1 (6 bases). CDR1 SGHDT and CDR2 YYEEEE come from the germline V gene. The CDR3 consists of 12 residues. Between the trimmed V and J ends, which lost 3 bases and 7 bases, there was a span of 10 bases. The CDR3, as DNA: TGTGCCAGCAGCTCTGGACAGTTTGAAGCTTTCTTT. It codes for CASSSGQFEAFF.

Points on this clone: Other DNA sequences within the sample encode an identical CDR3. The chain employs TRBV6-5 and TRBJ2-7, with 7 bases lining up with TRBD1. The ends lost 2 bases at V and 3 bases at J; junction bases unmatched: 7. The germline CDR1 and CDR2 sequences are MNHEY and SVGAGI. This CDR3 spans 15 amino acids. CDR3 sequence: CASSYELAGGYEQYF. CDR3 nucleotide sequence: TGTGCCAGCAGTTACGAATTAGCAGGGGGCTACGAGCAGTACTTC.

The V gene is TRBV21-1, the J gene TRBJ2-5; the table gives TRBD1 as D, unverified against the DNA. TRBV21-1 constitutes a pseudogene. CDR3 length: 13 amino acids. CDR3 coding DNA: TGTGCCAGCAGCAAGGGACAGGAAGAGACCCAGTACTTC. Amino acids: CASSKGQEETQYF.

The chain has TRBV9 and TRBJ1-5, with D possibly TRBD1 on 5 matching bases. CDR1 SGDLS and CDR2 YYNGEE come from the germline V gene. CDR3 length: 15 residues. V gave up 4 bases and J gave up 0 bases, with 11 bases separating them. The DNA for the CDR3 is TGTGCCAGCAGCCCAACAGGTAATAGCAATCAGCCCCAGCATTTT. Protein sequence: CASSPTGNSNQPQHF.

This clone was picked up a small number of times. V is TRBV4-2 and J is TRBJ2-1; D is unresolved. The CDR3 consists of 12 residues. V lost 4 bases and J 5 bases, leaving 6 bases between the germline ends. Germline assignment: CDR1 LGHNA and CDR2 YNFKEQ. The DNA of the CDR3 is TGTGCCAGCAGCCCTGGGCACAATGAGCAGTTCTTC. This gives the protein CASSPGHNEQFF.

This chain joins TRBV5-1 and TRBJ2-5, with D hard to call. Germline CDR1 and CDR2: SGHRS and YFSETQ. The V end was cut by 4 bases, the J end by 9 bases, with 19 bases between. The CDR3 spans 14 residues. The CDR3: CASSPSHRERAQYF. The CDR3 bases are TGCGCCAGCAGCCCCTCACATCGCGAAAGGGCCCAGTACTTC.

The rearrangement links TRBV5-6 to TRBJ2-1, with TRBD1 matching over 10 bases. V dropped 0 bases and J dropped 3; count of bases not matched to a gene: 9. The CDR3 is 18 residues long. The germline CDR1 and CDR2 sequences are SGHDT and YYEEEE. CDR3 region: CASSLGQYRDRGYNEQFF. The DNA for the CDR3 is TGTGCCAGCAGCTTGGGGCAGTACCGGGACAGGGGCTACAATGAGCAGTTCTTC. Full variable domain (missing parts from reference TRBV5-6 and TRBJ2-1): DAGVTQSPTHLIKTRGQQVTLRCSPKSGHDTVSWYQQALGQGPQFIFQYYEEEERQRGNFPDRFSGHQFPNYSSELNVNALLLGDSALYLCASSLGQYRDRGYNEQFFGPGTRLTVL.

The chain employs TRBV27 and TRBJ2-1; D is perhaps TRBD1 or TRBD2 (6 bases each). The V and J ends lost 3 bases and 4 bases respectively, with 13 bases between them. The CDR3 sequence is 15 residues long. In germline, CDR1 is MNHEY, CDR2 SMNVEV (reference sequence). Here the CDR3 reads CASSFGGPLYNEQFF. The CDR3 DNA reads TGTGCCAGCAGTTTCGGGGGCCCTCTTTACAATGAGCAGTTCTTC.

CDR3 residues: CASSLGGYGNQPQHF. CDR3 nucleotide sequence: TGTGCCAGCAGTTTAGGAGGGTATGGCAATCAGCCCCAGCATTTT. The rearrangement links TRBV27 to TRBJ1-5, with D uncertain. Trimming pared 2 bases from V and 2 bases from J, leaving 10 bases between. Germline V gives CDR1 MNHEY, CDR2 SMNVEV (reference sequence). This CDR3 is 15 amino acids long.

This clone was recorded at least ten times. V is TRBV30 and J is TRBJ2-7; possibly TRBD1 for D (5 bases). The V end was cut by 4 bases, the J end by 5 bases, with 12 bases between. In germline, CDR1 is GTSNPN, CDR2 SVGIG (reference sequence). This CDR3 region has 12 residues. The CDR3 protein is CAWNEGANEQYF. The CDR3 bases are TGTGCCTGGAACGAAGGGGCCAACGAGCAGTACTTC.

The rearrangement uses TRBV6-5 and TRBJ1-1; D might be TRBD1 (5 bases). The CDR3 is 12 amino acids. Germline loops: CDR1 MNHEY, CDR2 SVGAGI. The V end lost 4 bases, the J end lost 5 bases, and 8 bases lay between the germline ends. The DNA of the CDR3 is TGTGCCAGCAGTTTTCAGGGTACTGAAGCTTTCTTT. Its protein product is CASSFQGTEAFF.

The chain recombines TRBV5-1 with TRBJ2-3; maybe TRBD2 (6 bases). The CDR3 has 14 amino acids. V shed 4 bases and J shed 4 bases, with 13 bases lying between them. CDR1 is SGHRS and CDR2 is YFSETQ in the germline V gene. The CDR3 DNA is TGCGCCAGCAGCGAACCAGGCGGGGCAGATACGCAGTATTTT. Protein product: CASSEPGGADTQYF.

The genes are TRBV13 and TRBJ1-2, with TRBD1 identical over 7 bases. Germline V CDR1 and CDR2: PRHDT, FYEKMQ (reference sequence). The CDR3 has 13 residues. The V segment lost 4 bases and the J segment 4 bases; nucleotides outside the gene matches: 3. CDR3 in amino acids: CASSSDRAYGYTF. For the CDR3, the DNA is TGTGCCAGCAGCTCCGACAGGGCCTATGGCTACACCTTC.

This clone was seen a handful of times. The rearrangement links TRBV27 to TRBJ1-6; a possible D gene is TRBD1 (5 bases). The CDR3 runs 13 residues. V was shortened by 6 bases and J by 10 bases, with 13 bases between the two germline ends. In germline, CDR1 is MNHEY, CDR2 SMNVEV (reference sequence). This CDR3 is CASSSQGESPLHF. CDR3 in DNA: TGTGCCAGCAGCTCGCAGGGTGAATCACCCCTCCACTTT.

The chain joins TRBV6-5 to TRBJ1-2; D uncertain. This CDR3 region has 15 residues. V was cut by 2 bases and J by 1 base, with 11 bases left in between. The germline V gene has CDR1 MNHEY and CDR2 SVGAGI. The CDR3 sequence is CASSYGVELNYGYTF. The CDR3 DNA reads as TGTGCCAGCAGTTACGGGGTTGAGCTTAACTATGGCTACACCTTC.

This clone was seen a handful of times. The genes are TRBV5-1 and TRBJ2-1; the D is unclear. Trimming pared 3 bases from V and 3 bases from J, leaving 13 bases between. Germline-derived CDR1 and CDR2 are SGHRS and YFSETQ. This CDR3 has 15 residues. CDR3 nucleotides: TGCGCCAGCAGCTCCCAGAAAGATGGCTACAATGAGCAGTTCTTC. Its protein product is CASSSQKDGYNEQFF.

This clone was seen only once. The rearrangement links TRBV11-1 to TRBJ2-7; D uncertain. Germline-derived CDR1 and CDR2 are SGHAT and FQDESV (reference sequence). Between the trimmed V and J ends, which lost 2 bases and 0 bases, there was a span of 5 bases. This CDR3 is built from 13 residues. Written as DNA, the CDR3 is TGTGCCAGCAGCTTATATATCTCCTACGAGCAGTACTTC. Encoded protein: CASSLYISYEQYF. Combining the CDR3 with reference TRBV11-1 and TRBJ2-7 gives the whole variable domain EAEVAQSPRYKITEKSQAVAFWCDPISGHATLYWYRQILGQGPELLVQFQDESVVDDSQLPKDRFSAERLKGVDSTLKIQPAELGDSAMYLCASSLYISYEQYFGPGTRLTVT.

This clone appeared a few times. The chain uses TRBV14 and TRBJ2-1; possibly TRBD2 for D (5 bases). The CDR3 runs 15 residues. V lost 5 bases to trimming and J lost 5 bases, with 16 bases between them. Germline-derived CDR1 and CDR2 are SGHDN and FVKESK. The CDR3 DNA reads as TGTGCCAGCAGCGCACTTATAGGGAGCAACAATGAGCAGTTCTTC. Translation: CASSALIGSNNEQFF.

This chain links TRBV29-1 with TRBJ2-7; D gene unclear. V lost 5 bases, J lost 4 bases, and 12 bases lay in between. Germline V lookup: CDR1 SQVTM, CDR2 ANQGSEA. CDR3 size: 12 residues. Here the CDR3 DNA reads TGCAGCGTTTGCTATGGGGAATACGAGCAGTACTTC. Translation: CSVCYGEYEQYF.

The chain combines TRBV27 with TRBJ1-2; D ambiguous. The germline CDR1 and CDR2 sequences are MNHEY and SMNVEV (reference sequence). V dropped 3 bases and J dropped 4 bases, with 12 bases sitting between them. The CDR3 runs 14 residues. CDR3 in amino acids: CASSFVGFPYGYTF. The CDR3 DNA follows: TGTGCCAGCAGTTTTGTGGGTTTTCCCTATGGCTACACCTTC.

The chain couples TRBV25-1 to TRBJ1-2; D might be TRBD1 (6 bases). Germline CDR1 reads MGHDK; CDR2 reads SYGVNS. Deletions cut 8 bases from V and 4 bases from J, with 17 bases between. The CDR3 sequence is 14 residues long. This chain's CDR3 is CASHDGEDSYGYTF. CDR3 DNA: TGTGCCAGCCATGATGGGGAGGACAGCTATGGCTACACCTTC.

The chain combines TRBV30 with TRBJ1-1; D unresolved. Trimming stripped 3 bases from V and 2 bases from J, with 13 bases between. CDR1 and CDR2 from the germline V gene are GTSNPN and SVGIG (reference sequence). There are 14 residues in the CDR3. The CDR3 bases are TGTGCCTGGAGCGGCGGCAGCTCCAACACTGAAGCTTTCTTT. Amino acid sequence: CAWSGGSSNTEAFF.

The chain employs TRBV9 and TRBJ2-2, with 8 bases that match TRBD2. The germline CDR1 and CDR2 sequences are SGDLS and YYNGEE. Losses at the gene ends were 4 bases for V and 10 bases for J; bases not matched to a gene: 12. This CDR3 has 15 residues. The CDR3 spells CASSPLRRGDAELFF. CDR3 DNA sequence: TGTGCCAGCAGCCCCCTCCGGCGGGGGGATGCGGAGCTGTTTTTT.